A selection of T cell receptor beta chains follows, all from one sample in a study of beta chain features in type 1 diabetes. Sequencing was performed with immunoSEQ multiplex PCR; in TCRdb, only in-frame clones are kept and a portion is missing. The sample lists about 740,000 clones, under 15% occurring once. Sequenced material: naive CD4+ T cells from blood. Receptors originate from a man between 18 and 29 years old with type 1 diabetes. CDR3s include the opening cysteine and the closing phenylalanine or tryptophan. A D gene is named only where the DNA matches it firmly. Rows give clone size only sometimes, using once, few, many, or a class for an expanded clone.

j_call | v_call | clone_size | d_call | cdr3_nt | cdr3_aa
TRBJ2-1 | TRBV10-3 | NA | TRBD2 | TGTGCCATCAGTGATCAAGCGGGGGGGTACAATGAGCAGTTCTTC | CAISDQAGGYNEQFF
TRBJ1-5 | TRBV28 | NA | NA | TGTGCCAGCAGTTTCCAACGGACACGTTCGGCCAATTTT | CASSFQRTRSANF
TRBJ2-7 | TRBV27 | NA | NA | TGTGCCAGCAGTCAGTCAGGGAAGTACTACGAGCAGTACTTC | CASSQSGKYYEQYF
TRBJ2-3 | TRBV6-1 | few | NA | TGTGCCAGCAAGGTGCTAGCGGATACGCAGTATTTT | CASKVLADTQYF
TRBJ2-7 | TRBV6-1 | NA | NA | TGTGCCAGCAGTGCCCTCCCGGCGGCGTACTTC | CASSALPAAYF
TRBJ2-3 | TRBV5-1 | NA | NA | TGCGCCAGCAGCTTGGGCAGGCCTCGCACAGATACGCAGTATTTT | CASSLGRPRTDTQYF
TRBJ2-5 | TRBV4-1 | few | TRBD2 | TGCGCCAGCAGCCAAGATGGGACTGGCGGGGGAAAATACTTC | CASSQDGTGGGKYF
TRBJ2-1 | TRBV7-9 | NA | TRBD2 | TGTGCCAGCAGCTTAGCGCGGGGGACTAGCGGTTCCTACAATGAGCAGTTCTTC | CASSLARGTSGSYNEQFF
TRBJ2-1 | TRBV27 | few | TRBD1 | TGTGCCAGCAGTGGATGGGGCCAGGGGGCGACCTACAATGAGCAGTTCTTC | CASSGWGQGATYNEQFF
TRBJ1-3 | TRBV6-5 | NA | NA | TGTGCCAGCAGCACAGATGGAGACACCATATATTTT | CASSTDGDTIYF
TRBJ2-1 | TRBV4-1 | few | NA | TGCGCCAGCAGCCTTGGCAGGGGCTCCTACAATGAGCAGTTCTTC | CASSLGRGSYNEQFF
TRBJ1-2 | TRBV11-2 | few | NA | TGTGCCAGCAGCATATCACAGGGTTTGGATGGCTACACCTTC | CASSISQGLDGYTF
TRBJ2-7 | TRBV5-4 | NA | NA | TGTGCCAGCAGCTTGGACCAGGGAGTTCGGGAGCAGTACTTC | CASSLDQGVREQYF
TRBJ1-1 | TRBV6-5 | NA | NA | TGTGCCAGCAGTGGCCGGGCAAGCACTGAAGCTTTCTTT | CASSGRASTEAFF
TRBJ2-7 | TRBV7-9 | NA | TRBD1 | TGTGCCAGCAGCTTGTCCGGGACAGGGGGGTACGAGCAGTACTTC | CASSLSGTGGYEQYF
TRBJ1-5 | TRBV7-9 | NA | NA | TGTGCCAGCAGCTTAGGGTATAGCAATCAGCCCCAGCATTTT | CASSLGYSNQPQHF
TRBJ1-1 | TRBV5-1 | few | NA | TGCGCCAGCAGCACGGTCATCCAGGGGACTGAAGCTTTCTTT | CASSTVIQGTEAFF
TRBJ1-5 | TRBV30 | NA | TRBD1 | TGTGCCTCCGACAGGGGTGGCAATCAGCCCCAGCATTTT | CASDRGGNQPQHF
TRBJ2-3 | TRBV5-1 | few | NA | TGCGCCAGCAGCAGGACGACAGGACGCACAGATACGCAGTATTTT | CASSRTTGRTDTQYF
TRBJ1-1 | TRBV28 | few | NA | TGTGCCAGCAGTTTAGAGGGGAGAGGTTTCTTT | CASSLEGRGFF
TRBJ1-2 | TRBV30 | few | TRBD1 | TGTGCCTGGAGGGGGACAGGGTTAGGCTACACCTTC | CAWRGTGLGYTF
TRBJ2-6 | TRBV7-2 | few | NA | TGTGCCAGCAGCTTAAGTTACTCTGGGGCCAACGTCCTGACTTTC | CASSLSYSGANVLTF
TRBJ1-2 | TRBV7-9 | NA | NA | TGTGCCAGCAGCGACCGGGACCCCTATGGCTACACCTTC | CASSDRDPYGYTF
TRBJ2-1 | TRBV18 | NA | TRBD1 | TGTGCCAGCTCACGGGGACAGGGGGTCAATGAGCAGTTCTTC | CASSRGQGVNEQFF
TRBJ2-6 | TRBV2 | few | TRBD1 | TGTGCCAGCAGGGCCGGGACAGGGAGGGCCAACGTCCTGACTTTC | CASRAGTGRANVLTF
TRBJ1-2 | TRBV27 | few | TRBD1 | TGTGCCAGCAGTTCGACAGGGAATGGCTACACCTTC | CASSSTGNGYTF
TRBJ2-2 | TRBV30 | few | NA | TGTGCCTGGCTACCGCAGGGGACCGGGGAGCTGTTTTTT | CAWLPQGTGELFF
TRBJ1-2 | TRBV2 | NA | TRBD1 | TGTGCCAGCGTTAAGGGGGCCTCCCTTAACTATGGCTACACCTTC | CASVKGASLNYGYTF
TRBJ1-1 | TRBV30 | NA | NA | TGTGCCTGGAGCCGGGCCCAGGGTCCTGGGAACACTGAAGCTTTCTTT | CAWSRAQGPGNTEAFF
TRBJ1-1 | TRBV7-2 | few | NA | TGTGCCAGCAGCCAGGGCGGAGATTACACTGAAGCTTTCTTT | CASSQGGDYTEAFF
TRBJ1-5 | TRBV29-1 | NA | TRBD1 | TGCAGCGTCTATCGGACAGGGGGCATGGGCAATCAGCCCCAGCATTTT | CSVYRTGGMGNQPQHF
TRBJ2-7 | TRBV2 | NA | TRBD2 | TGTGCCAGCAGTGAAGCGCTTCGCAGGGAGGGCGAGCAGTACTTC | CASSEALRREGEQYF
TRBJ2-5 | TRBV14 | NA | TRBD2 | TGTGCCAGCAGCCAAGACCCCGGGAGGGAGACCCAGTACTTC | CASSQDPGRETQYF
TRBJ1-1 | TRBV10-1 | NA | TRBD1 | TGCGCCAGCTATGGACAGGGGGGCACTGAAGCTTTCTTT | CASYGQGGTEAFF
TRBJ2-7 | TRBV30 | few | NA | TGTGCCTGGAGTCCCGCGGCCGACCGGCAGTACTTC | CAWSPAADRQYF
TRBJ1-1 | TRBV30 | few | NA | TGTGCCTGGAGGGGGGGACCGTCGAACACTGAAGCTTTCTTT | CAWRGGPSNTEAFF
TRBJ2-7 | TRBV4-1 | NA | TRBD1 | TGCGCCAGCAGCCAAGATGGCGGACAGGGACGGGAGCAGTACTTC | CASSQDGGQGREQYF
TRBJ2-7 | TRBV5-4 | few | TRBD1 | TGTGCCAGCAGTCGCGGACAGGTCTACGAGCAGTACTTC | CASSRGQVYEQYF
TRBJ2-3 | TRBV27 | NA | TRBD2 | TGTGCCAGCAGTCAGGGACTAGCGGGGGGTGATACGCAGTATTTT | CASSQGLAGGDTQYF
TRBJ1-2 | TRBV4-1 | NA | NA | TGCGCCAGCAGCCAAACAGGGACCTATGGCTACACCTTC | CASSQTGTYGYTF
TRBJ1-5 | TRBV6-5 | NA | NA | TGTGCCAGCACTAGAGCCGAGGGCAATCAGCCCCAGCATTTT | CASTRAEGNQPQHF
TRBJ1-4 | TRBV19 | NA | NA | TGTGCCAGTAGTATCGATGGGACTAATGAAAAACTGTTTTTT | CASSIDGTNEKLFF
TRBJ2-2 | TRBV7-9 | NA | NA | TGTGCCAGCAGTCCGGAACCTGACACATTGAACACCGGGGAGCTGTTTTTT | CASSPEPDTLNTGELFF
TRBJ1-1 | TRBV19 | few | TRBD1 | TGTGCCAGTAGCCCACAGGGGGACGCTGAAGCTTTCTTT | CASSPQGDAEAFF
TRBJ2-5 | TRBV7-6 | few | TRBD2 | TGTGCCAGCAGCTTAGGTGGGCTAGCGGGGGCTCAAGAGACCCAGTACTTC | CASSLGGLAGAQETQYF
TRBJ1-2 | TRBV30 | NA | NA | TGTGCCTGGAGTGTTGACTTTAACTATGGCTACACCTTC | CAWSVDFNYGYTF
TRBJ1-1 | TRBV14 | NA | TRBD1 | TGTGCCAGCAGCCCGATAGGACAGGGGCTCATGAACACTGAAGCTTTCTTT | CASSPIGQGLMNTEAFF
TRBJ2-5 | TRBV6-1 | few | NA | TGTGCCAGCAGTGGGTGGGGAGCGCAAGAGACCCAGTACTTC | CASSGWGAQETQYF
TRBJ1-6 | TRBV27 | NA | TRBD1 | TGTGCCAGCAGTTCGACAGGGCGGAATTCACCCCTCCACTTT | CASSSTGRNSPLHF
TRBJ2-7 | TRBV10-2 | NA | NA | TGCGCCAGCAGGACGTTGATTAGCTCCTACGAGCAGTACTTC | CASRTLISSYEQYF
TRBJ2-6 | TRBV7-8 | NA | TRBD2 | TGTGCCAGCAGCTTCACGGGAGGATCTGGGGCCAACGTCCTGACTTTC | CASSFTGGSGANVLTF
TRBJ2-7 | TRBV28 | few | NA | TGTGCCAGCAGTTTATTAACTAGCTTCCTCGGCGAGCAGTACTTC | CASSLLTSFLGEQYF
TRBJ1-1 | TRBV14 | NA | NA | TGTGCCAGCAGCCATTCGGGGAACACTGAAGCTTTCTTT | CASSHSGNTEAFF
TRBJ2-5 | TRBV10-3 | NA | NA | TGTGCCATCAGTGCCGGGCAAGAGACCCAGTACTTC | CAISAGQETQYF
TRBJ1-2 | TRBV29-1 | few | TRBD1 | TGCAGCGTTGAGGGGACAGGGGATAACTATGGCTACACCTTC | CSVEGTGDNYGYTF
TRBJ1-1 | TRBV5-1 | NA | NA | TGCGCCAGCAGCAGCGGAGAAGGGTCGGGTTACACTGAAGCTTTCTTT | CASSSGEGSGYTEAFF
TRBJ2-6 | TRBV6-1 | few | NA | TGTGCCAGCAGTGGGGGAGCCCAGCGCTCTGGGGCCAACGTCCTGACTTTC | CASSGGAQRSGANVLTF